Below are 14 T cell receptor beta chains sequenced from a single sample in a study of regulatory T cells in long-lasting Graves disease. For TCR beta, libraries came from iRepertoire HTBI primers and Arm-PCR of CDR3 regions. MiXCR, run by TCRdb on the multiplex PCR reads, gives a single entry per CDR3 protein. In the table there are under 450,000 distinct CDR3 sequences, 23% of which are singletons. Time point given: persistent/refractory GD, antithyroid drugs over 5 years with positive TRAb. RNA extracted from PBMCs served as the sequencing template. Sample: peripheral blood mononuclear cells (PBMCs), taken when the disease was refractory, from a patient treated with antithyroid drugs. The receptors here all came from a female donor with Graves disease.

The chain employs TRBV15 and TRBJ1-2; 9 bases map to TRBD1. CDR3 length: 16 amino acids. With V trimmed by 2 bases and J by 4 bases, 8 bases remained unmatched. The V gene's germline CDR1 is LNHNV and CDR2 YYDKDF (reference sequence). CDR3 loop: CATSRNTGGQLYGYTF. The CDR3 coding sequence is TGTGCCACCAGCAGAAATACAGGGGGCCAGCTCTATGGCTACACCTTC.

In its sample, this clonotype was seen a few times. The rearrangement joins TRBV7-9 to TRBJ1-2; D is unresolved. V gave up 4 bases and J gave up 7 bases, with 19 bases separating them. Germline V CDR1 and CDR2: SEHNR, FQNEAQ (reference sequence). The CDR3 length is 15 residues. The CDR3 DNA sequence: TGTGCCAGCAGCTCCCCCGGGTCCGCGCCGTCTGGCTACACCTTC. It translates to CASSSPGSAPSGYTF.

In its sample, this clonotype was seen many times. CDR3 amino acids: CASSSLLPPYEQYF. The DNA of the CDR3 is TGTGCCAGCAGCTCGTTACTCCCCCCCTACGAGCAGTACTTC. The chain employs TRBV7-9 and TRBJ2-7; D unresolved. The CDR3 extends over 14 amino acids. V lost 4 bases and J 2 bases, leaving 12 bases between the germline ends. The germline V gene encodes CDR1 SEHNR and CDR2 FQNEAQ (reference sequence).

The rearrangement joins TRBV29-1 to TRBJ1-4; D is possibly TRBD1 (5 bases). The CDR3 totals 15 residues. Per germline, CDR1 SQVTM and CDR2 ANQGSEA. Trimming removed 6 bases at V and 0 bases at J, with 14 bases between. CDR3 nucleotides: TGCAGCGTCCCAGGGTCCCCCGCAACTAATGAAAAACTGTTTTTT. Protein sequence: CSVPGSPATNEKLFF.

The rearrangement links TRBV20-1 to TRBJ2-7; unclear D gene. This CDR3 comprises 12 residues. Trimming left V 2 bases short and J 4 bases short, with 9 bases between. CDR1 and CDR2 (germline): DFQATT, SNEGSKA (reference sequence). The chain's CDR3 is CSARFPPYEQYF. The CDR3 DNA reads as TGCAGTGCTAGATTCCCCCCGTACGAGCAGTACTTC.

The chain uses TRBV2 and TRBJ2-3; unclear D gene. This CDR3 spans 17 amino acids. Trimming stripped 4 bases from V and 4 bases from J, with 21 bases between. Looked up from germline, CDR1 is SNHLY and CDR2 is FYNNEI. CDR3 loop: CASSGLKEGAGADTQYF. CDR3 sequence (DNA): TGTGCCAGCAGTGGACTGAAGGAAGGCGCCGGAGCAGATACGCAGTATTTT.

The chain uses TRBV15 and TRBJ2-7, with D perhaps TRBD2 (5 bases). The ends were cut back, 4 bases at V and 0 bases at J, with 13 bases in the middle. Looked up from germline, CDR1 is LNHNV and CDR2 is YYDKDF (reference sequence). The CDR3 is made up of 15 amino acids. The DNA for the CDR3 is TGTGCCACCAGCAATCCGGGGTCATACTCCTACGAGCAGTACTTC. It codes for CATSNPGSYSYEQYF.

The chain links TRBV13 to TRBJ2-7; D possibly uses TRBD1 or TRBD2 (5 bases each). The CDR3 spans 13 residues. Germline V CDR1 and CDR2: PRHDT, FYEKMQ (reference sequence). The ends were cut back, 8 bases at V and 2 bases at J, with 13 bases in the middle. The CDR3 nucleotides read TGTGCCAGCGGGCCGAGGGGAACCTACGAGCAGTACTTC. Protein: CASGPRGTYEQYF.

In its sample, this clonotype was seen a few times. The chain links TRBV2 to TRBJ2-6; a weak D match, TRBD2 (6 bases). CDR1 and CDR2 (germline): SNHLY, FYNNEI. With 8 bases removed from V and 2 bases from J, the gap between germline ends came to 16 bases. This CDR3 comprises 16 residues. Here the CDR3 reads CASGTRGGAGANVLTF. The CDR3 DNA sequence: TGTGCCAGCGGGACGCGGGGCGGAGCTGGGGCCAACGTCCTGACTTTC.

This clonotype was recorded a few times. The V and J genes are TRBV7-2 and TRBJ1-3, with D unclear. Germline CDR1 and CDR2: SGHTA and FQGNSA. The CDR3 covers 15 residues. V was pared by 3 bases and J by 0 bases, with 9 bases between. The CDR3 loop is CASSFLGSSGNTIYF. Written as DNA, the CDR3 is TGTGCCAGCAGCTTCCTTGGGTCCTCTGGAAACACCATATATTTT.

The table lists this clonotype with a few counts. The V call is TRBV28, the J call TRBJ1-3; tentatively, D is TRBD1 (5 bases). V lost 6 bases and J lost 0, with 33 bases in between. This CDR3 region has 22 residues. Germline loops: CDR1 MDHEN, CDR2 SYDVKM. Here the CDR3 reads CASSSGTWAQMVKGLSGNTIYF. CDR3 DNA sequence: TGTGCCAGCAGCTCCGGGACGTGGGCGCAGATGGTAAAAGGGCTCTCTGGAAACACCATATATTTT.

This clonotype was seen more than once but under ten times. The junction departs from the called germline gene at one end, perhaps through a read error. This chain connects TRBV3-1 to TRBJ2-7; 8 bases are a match to TRBD2. The CDR3 contains 16 residues. The V gene's germline CDR1 is LGHDT and CDR2 YNNKEL (reference sequence). CDR3: CASSEEKRELRYEQYF. As DNA, the CDR3 is TGTGCCAGCAGCGAAGAGAAGCGGGAGCTCCGCTACGAGCAGTACTTC.

This clonotype was counted many times. V usage is TRBV3-1 and J usage is TRBJ2-5, with TRBD2 matching 7 bases. Germline V gene sequence: CDR1 LGHDT, CDR2 YNNKEL (reference sequence). V was pared by 2 bases and J by 3 bases, with 3 bases of the junction left unmatched. This CDR3 spans 14 amino acids. The CDR3 spells CASSQHGGKETQYF. In nucleotides, the CDR3 is TGTGCCAGCAGCCAACACGGGGGGAAAGAGACCCAGTACTTC.

This clonotype was observed at least ten times. The chain carries TRBV12-3 or TRBV12-4 and TRBJ2-7, with a possible D match to TRBD1 (5 bases). V was shortened by 6 bases and J by 4 bases, with 22 bases between the two germline ends. The length of the CDR3 is 16 residues. As DNA, the CDR3 is TGTGCCAGCAGCGGCGGCAGGGATGGGATTGGGTACGAGCAGTACTTC. Translation: CASSGGRDGIGYEQYF.